This entry is about one TCR beta chain. Trimming left V 3 bases short and J 7 bases short, with 11 bases between. The CDR3 totals 14 residues. Germline CDR1 is SGHRS and CDR2 is YFSETQ. This sample was included in a study of blood T cell repertoires in COVID-19. Across the study: Italy, Spain and the United States were the sources of the convalescent and acute COVID-19 samples. Sample material is recorded as cDNA or gDNA derived from T cells, B-cell-depleted T cells, or PBMCs.

Original analysis: The authors estimated nucleated cell counts from reference gene primer amplification. Data came from immunoSEQ multiplex PCR; TCRdb stores just in-frame clones and leaves some out. That table supplies the V and J calls and clone size; D and trimming were determined from the DNA. The sample carries approximately 38,000 clones, around 92% recorded once. The chain couples TRBV5-1 to TRBJ1-6; TRBD1 is a possible D gene (6 bases). The source material was peripheral blood. The receptor's source is a woman over 75 with acute or convalescent COVID-19. The CDR3 loop reads CASSYDQGNSPLHF. CDR3 coding DNA: TGCGCCAGCAGCTATGACCAGGGGAATTCACCCCTCCACTTT.